The 2 T cell receptor beta chains below come from one sample, sequenced in a study of T-cell memory formation after mild COVID-19. TCRdb reprocessed the 5' RACE reads with MiXCR, giving one entry per CDR3 protein. Of under 250,000 distinct CDR3 sequences in the sample, approximately 10% were seen once. Sequenced: PBMCs or a T cell subset sorted from them (not recorded which). These receptors all stem from a man younger than 35 who had mild COVID-19 (a few samples of this study predate the infection). Cell type and time point are not known.

In this sample, this clonotype turned up many times. The J gene is TRBJ2-1, the V gene TRBV12-3 or TRBV12-4; no clear D gene. The V and J ends lost 5 bases and 4 bases respectively, with 12 bases between them. There are 14 residues in the CDR3. CDR3 protein: CASSPDGRYNEQFF. The CDR3 DNA is TGTGCCAGCAGTCCGGACGGGCGATACAATGAGCAGTTCTTC.

This clonotype was seen many times. The chain combines TRBV7-9 with TRBJ2-5; D gene unclear. This CDR3 contains 13 residues. With 2 bases removed from V and 5 bases from J, the gap between germline ends came to 9 bases. Germline-derived CDR1 and CDR2 are SEHNR and FQNEAQ (reference sequence). In DNA form, the CDR3 reads TGTGCCAGCAGCTTAACGTCGGAGGAGACCCAGTACTTC. Translation: CASSLTSEETQYF.